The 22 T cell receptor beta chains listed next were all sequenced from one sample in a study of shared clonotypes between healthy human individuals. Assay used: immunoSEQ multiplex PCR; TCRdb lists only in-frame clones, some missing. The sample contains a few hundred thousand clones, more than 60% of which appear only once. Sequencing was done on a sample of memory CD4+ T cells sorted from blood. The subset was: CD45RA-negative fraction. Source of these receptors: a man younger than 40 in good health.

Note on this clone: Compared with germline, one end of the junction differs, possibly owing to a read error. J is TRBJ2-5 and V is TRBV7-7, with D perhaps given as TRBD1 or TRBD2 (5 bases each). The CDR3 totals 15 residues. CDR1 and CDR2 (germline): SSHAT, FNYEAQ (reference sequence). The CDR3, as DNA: TGTGCTAGCAGCCCCCGGACGGGGCATCATGAGACCCAGTACTTC. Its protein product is CASSPRTGHHETQYF.

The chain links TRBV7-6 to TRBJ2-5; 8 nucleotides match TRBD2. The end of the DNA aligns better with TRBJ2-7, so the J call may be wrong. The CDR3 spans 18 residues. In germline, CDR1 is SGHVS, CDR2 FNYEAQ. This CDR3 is CASSLVGRGLVSSHEQYF. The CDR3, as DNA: TGTGCCAGCAGCTTAGTGGGCCGGGGACTAGTAAGTTCCCACGAGCAGTACTTC.

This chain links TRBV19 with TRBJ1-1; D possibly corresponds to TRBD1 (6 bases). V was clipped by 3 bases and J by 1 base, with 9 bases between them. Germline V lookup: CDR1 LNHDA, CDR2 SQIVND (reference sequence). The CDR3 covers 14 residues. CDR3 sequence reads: CASSMETGNTEAFF. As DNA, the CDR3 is TGTGCCAGTAGTATGGAGACAGGGAACACTGAAGCTTTCTTT.

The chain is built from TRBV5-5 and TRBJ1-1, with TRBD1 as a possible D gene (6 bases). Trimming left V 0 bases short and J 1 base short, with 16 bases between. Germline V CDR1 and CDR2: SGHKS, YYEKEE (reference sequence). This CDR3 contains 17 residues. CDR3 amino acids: CASSLAWGDTRNTEAFF. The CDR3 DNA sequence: TGTGCCAGCAGCTTGGCCTGGGGGGACACGAGGAACACTGAAGCTTTCTTT. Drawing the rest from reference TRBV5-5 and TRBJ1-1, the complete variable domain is DAGVTQSPTHLIKTRGQQVTLRCSPISGHKSVSWYQQVLGQGPQFIFQYYEKEERGRGNFPDRFSARQFPNYSSELNVNALLLGDSALYLCASSLAWGDTRNTEAFFGQGTRLTVV.

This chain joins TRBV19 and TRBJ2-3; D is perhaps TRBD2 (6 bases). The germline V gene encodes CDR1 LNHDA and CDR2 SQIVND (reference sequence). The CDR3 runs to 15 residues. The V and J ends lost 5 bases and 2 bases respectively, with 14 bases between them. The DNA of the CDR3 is TGTGCCAGTAGTCGGGGTAGCGGATTCACAGATACGCAGTATTTT. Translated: CASSRGSGFTDTQYF.

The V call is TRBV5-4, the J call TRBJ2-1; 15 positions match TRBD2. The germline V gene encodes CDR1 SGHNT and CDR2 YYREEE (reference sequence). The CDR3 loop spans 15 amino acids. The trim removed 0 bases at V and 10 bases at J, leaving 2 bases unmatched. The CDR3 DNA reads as TGTGCCAGCAGCTTGGATGGACTAGCGGGAGGGGAGCAGTTCTTC. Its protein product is CASSLDGLAGGEQFF.

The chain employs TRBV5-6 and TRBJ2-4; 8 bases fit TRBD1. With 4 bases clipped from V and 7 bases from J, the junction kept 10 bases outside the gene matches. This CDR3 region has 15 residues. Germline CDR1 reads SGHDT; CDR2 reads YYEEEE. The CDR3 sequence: CASSRLAGGWNIQYF. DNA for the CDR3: TGTGCCAGCAGCCGGCTGGCAGGGGGCTGGAACATTCAGTACTTC. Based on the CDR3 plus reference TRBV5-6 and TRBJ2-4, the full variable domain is DAGVTQSPTHLIKTRGQQVTLRCSPKSGHDTVSWYQQALGQGPQFIFQYYEEEERQRGNFPDRFSGHQFPNYSSELNVNALLLGDSALYLCASSRLAGGWNIQYFGAGTRLSVL.

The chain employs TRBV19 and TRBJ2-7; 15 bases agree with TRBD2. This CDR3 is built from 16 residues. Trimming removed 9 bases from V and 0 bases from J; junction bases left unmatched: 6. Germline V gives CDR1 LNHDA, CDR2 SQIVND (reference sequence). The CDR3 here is CASSTGLAGGSYEQYF. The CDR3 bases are TGTGCCAGCAGCACGGGACTAGCGGGAGGCTCCTACGAGCAGTACTTC. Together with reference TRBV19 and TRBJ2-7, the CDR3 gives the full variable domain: DGGITQSPKYLFRKEGQNVTLSCEQNLNHDAMYWYRQDPGQGLRLIYYSQIVNDFQKGDIAEGYSVSREKKESFPLTVTSAQKNPTAFYLCASSTGLAGGSYEQYFGPGTRLTVT.

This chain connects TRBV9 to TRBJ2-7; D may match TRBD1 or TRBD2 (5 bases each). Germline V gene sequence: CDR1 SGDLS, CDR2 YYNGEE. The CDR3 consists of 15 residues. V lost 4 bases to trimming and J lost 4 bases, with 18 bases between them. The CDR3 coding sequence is TGTGCCAGCAGCCCAACTTTACTAGGGGCGTACGAGCAGTACTTC. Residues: CASSPTLLGAYEQYF.

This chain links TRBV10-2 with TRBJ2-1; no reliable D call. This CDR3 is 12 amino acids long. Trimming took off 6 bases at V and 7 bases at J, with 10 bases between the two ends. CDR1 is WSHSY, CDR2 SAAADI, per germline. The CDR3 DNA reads TGCGCCAGCAGACTAAGCCTGAATGAGCAGTTCTTC. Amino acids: CASRLSLNEQFF.

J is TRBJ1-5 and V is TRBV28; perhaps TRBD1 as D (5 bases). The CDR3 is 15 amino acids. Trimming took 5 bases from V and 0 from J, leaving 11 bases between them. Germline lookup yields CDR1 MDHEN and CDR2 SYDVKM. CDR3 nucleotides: TGTGCCAGCAGTCGACAGCGTTATAGCAATCAGCCCCAGCATTTT. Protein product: CASSRQRYSNQPQHF.

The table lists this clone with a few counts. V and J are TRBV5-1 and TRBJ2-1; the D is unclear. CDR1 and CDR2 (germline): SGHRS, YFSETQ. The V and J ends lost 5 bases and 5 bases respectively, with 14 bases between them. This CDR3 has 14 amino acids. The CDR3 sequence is CASRSVVSNNEQFF. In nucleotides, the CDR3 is TGCGCCAGCAGGTCAGTAGTTTCCAACAATGAGCAGTTCTTC.

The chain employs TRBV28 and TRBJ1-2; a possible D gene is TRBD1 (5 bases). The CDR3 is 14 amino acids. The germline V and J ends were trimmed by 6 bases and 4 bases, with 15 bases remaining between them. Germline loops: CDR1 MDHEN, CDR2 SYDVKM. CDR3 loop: CASRLSGTRYGYTF. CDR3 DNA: TGTGCCAGCAGACTTTCAGGGACTCGCTATGGCTACACCTTC.

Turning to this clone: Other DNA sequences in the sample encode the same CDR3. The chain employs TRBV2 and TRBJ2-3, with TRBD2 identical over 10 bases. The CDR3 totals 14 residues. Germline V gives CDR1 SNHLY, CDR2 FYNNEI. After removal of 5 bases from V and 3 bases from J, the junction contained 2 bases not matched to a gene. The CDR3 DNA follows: TGTGCCAGCAGTCTAGCGGGAGTTACAGATACGCAGTATTTT. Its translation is CASSLAGVTDTQYF.

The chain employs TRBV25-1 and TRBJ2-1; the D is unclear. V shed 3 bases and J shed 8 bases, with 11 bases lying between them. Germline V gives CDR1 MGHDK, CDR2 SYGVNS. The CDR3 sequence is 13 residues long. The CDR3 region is CASSEVSPDEQFF. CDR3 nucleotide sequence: TGTGCCAGCAGTGAGGTTAGCCCGGATGAGCAGTTCTTC.

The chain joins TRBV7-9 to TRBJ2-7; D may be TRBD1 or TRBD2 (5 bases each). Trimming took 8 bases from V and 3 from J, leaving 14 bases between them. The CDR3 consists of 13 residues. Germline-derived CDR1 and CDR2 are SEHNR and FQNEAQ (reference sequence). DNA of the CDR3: TGTGCCAGCGGCCGGGACGGTGGCTACGAGCAGTACTTC. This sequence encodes CASGRDGGYEQYF. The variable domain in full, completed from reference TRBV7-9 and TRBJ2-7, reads DTGVSQNPRHKITKRGQNVTFRCDPISEHNRLYWYRQTLGQGPEFLTYFQNEAQLEKSRLLSDRFSAERPKGSFSTLEIQRTEQGDSAMYLCASGRDGGYEQYFGPGTRLTVT.

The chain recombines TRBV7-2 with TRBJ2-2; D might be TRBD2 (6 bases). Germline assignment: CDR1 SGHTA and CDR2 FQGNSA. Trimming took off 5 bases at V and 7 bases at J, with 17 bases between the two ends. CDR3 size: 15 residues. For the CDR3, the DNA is TGTGCCAGCAGCCCCCGGCGGGGATCCGTCGGGGAGCTGTTTTTT. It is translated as CASSPRRGSVGELFF. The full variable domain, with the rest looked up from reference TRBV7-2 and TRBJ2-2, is GAGVSQSPSNKVTEKGKDVELRCDPISGHTALYWYRQSLGQGLEFLIYFQGNSAPDKSGLPSDRFSAERTGGSVSTLTIQRTQQEDSAVYLCASSPRRGSVGELFFGEGSRLTVL.

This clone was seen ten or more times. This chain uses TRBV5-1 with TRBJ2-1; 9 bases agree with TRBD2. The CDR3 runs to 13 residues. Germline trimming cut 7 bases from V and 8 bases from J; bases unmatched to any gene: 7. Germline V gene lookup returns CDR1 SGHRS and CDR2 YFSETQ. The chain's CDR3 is CASQKAGGYEQFF. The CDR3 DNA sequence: TGCGCCAGCCAAAAAGCGGGAGGCTATGAGCAGTTCTTC.

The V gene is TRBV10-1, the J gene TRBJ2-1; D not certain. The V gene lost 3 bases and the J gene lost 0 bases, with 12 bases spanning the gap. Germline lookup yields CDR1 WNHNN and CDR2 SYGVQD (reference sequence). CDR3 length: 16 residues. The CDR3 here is CASSEGSWASYNEQFF. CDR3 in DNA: TGCGCCAGCAGTGAAGGGTCCTGGGCCTCCTACAATGAGCAGTTCTTC.

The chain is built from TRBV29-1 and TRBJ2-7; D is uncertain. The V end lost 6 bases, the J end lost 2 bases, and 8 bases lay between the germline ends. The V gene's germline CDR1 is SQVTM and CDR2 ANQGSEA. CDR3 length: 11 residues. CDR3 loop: CSVSAAYEQYF. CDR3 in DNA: TGCAGCGTCTCTGCGGCCTACGAGCAGTACTTC.

The CDR3 DNA sequence: TGTGCCAGCAGCGCTACGGACAGGGTCGGTGGCTACACCTTC. Its translation: CASSATDRVGGYTF. The chain uses TRBV28 and TRBJ1-2, with 8 bases aligning to TRBD1. Germline CDR1 reads MDHEN; CDR2 reads SYDVKM. The ends lost 6 bases at V and 7 bases at J; junction bases unmatched: 10. The CDR3 is made up of 14 amino acids.

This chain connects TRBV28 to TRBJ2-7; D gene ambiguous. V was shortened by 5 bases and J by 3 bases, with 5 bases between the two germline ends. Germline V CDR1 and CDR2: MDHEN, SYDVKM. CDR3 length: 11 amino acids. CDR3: CASSDLYEQYF. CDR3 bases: TGTGCCAGCAGTGACCTCTACGAGCAGTACTTC.